This T cell receptor (beta chain) originates from a study of T cells in Graves' hyperthyroidism and ophthalmopathy. Study-wide results and caveats: Also found in blood were most expanded thyroid clonotypes above 0.001.

Regions amplified from RNA transcripts were the TCR beta CDR3 regions. A set of HTBI primers served as the primers for a first-round RT-PCR of the TCR CDR3. TCRdb re-called the multiplex PCR reads with MiXCR, one entry per CDR3 protein. The profile shows about 560,000 distinct CDR3 sequences, roughly a sixth of them singletons. The CDR3 totals 14 residues. V lost 4 bases, J lost 5 bases, and 7 bases stayed unmatched. Germline-derived CDR1 and CDR2 are SGHRS and YFSETQ. This clonotype was seen a few times. Its antigen is currently unknown. This clonotype was sampled from a young woman with Graves' hyperthyroidism. Sample: blood. The rearrangement joins TRBV5-1 to TRBJ2-7; 9 nucleotides match TRBD1. The CDR3 loop is CASSPRDRDHEQYF. The CDR3, as DNA: TGCGCCAGCAGCCCCCGGGACAGGGATCACGAGCAGTACTTC.